The T cell receptor (beta chain) described here comes from a study of shared clonotypes between healthy human individuals. Study-wide background: For every donor, three CD4 naive, three CD4 memory, two CD8 naive and one CD8 memory plates were used. Study-level results: It was anticipated that sequencing depth would influence how many clonotypes donors shared. Shared clonotypes across all four donors exceeded non-shared ones in generation probability.

Per the authors' pipeline: ImmunoSEQ supplied junction-only sequences lacking quality scores, so filtering was different. Clones were sequenced by immunoSEQ multiplex PCR, and TCRdb holds only the in-frame ones, with some missing. From that table come the V and J calls and clone size; the DNA was used to work out D and trimming. This sample has some 2 million clones, with about 95% found just once. Trimming took 1 base from V and 6 from J, leaving 6 bases between them. The CDR3 consists of 12 residues. Germline-derived CDR1 and CDR2 are SEHNR and FQNEAQ (reference sequence). Terminally differentiated effector memory CD45RA+ cells were excluded by CCR7 positive selection of CD45RO-negative cells. About this clone itself: The antigen remains unidentified.

This receptor was taken from a man between 18 and 29 years old in good health. Sequencing was carried out using naive CD8+ T cells sorted from blood. This chain connects TRBV7-9 to TRBJ1-1; no clear D gene. The CDR3 bases are TGTGCCAGCAGCTTAGGGTCACCTGAAGCTTTCTTT. Translating it yields CASSLGSPEAFF.